A single sample gave rise to the 8 T cell receptor beta chains below, sequenced in a study of blood T cell repertoires in COVID-19. Here immunoSEQ multiplex PCR was the method, and the copy in TCRdb shows in-frame clones only, minus some. The sample has hundreds of thousands of clones, around 92% seen once. Source material: peripheral blood. These receptors were obtained from a woman in her 30s with COVID-19, enrolled during active disease.

V is TRBV25-1 and J is TRBJ1-4; the D gene is possibly TRBD1 (5 bases). The length of the CDR3 is 17 residues. Germline CDR1 MGHDK, CDR2 SYGVNS. With 1 base removed from V and 5 bases from J, the gap between germline ends came to 17 bases. In DNA, the CDR3 is TGTGCCAGCAGTGAATTGGAACCCGTCGGGGGAAATGAAAAACTGTTTTTT. Its translation is CASSELEPVGGNEKLFF.

This chain links TRBV7-9 with TRBJ2-7; 8 bases line up with TRBD1. J gave up 0 bases and V 5 bases, and 6 bases lay outside the gene matches. This CDR3 comprises 15 residues. CDR1 SEHNR and CDR2 FQNEAQ come from the germline V gene (reference sequence). This CDR3 is CASSQGQGASYEQYF. CDR3 DNA: TGTGCCAGCAGCCAGGGGCAGGGGGCCTCCTACGAGCAGTACTTC. Full variable domain (missing parts from reference TRBV7-9 and TRBJ2-7): DTGVSQNPRHKITKRGQNVTFRCDPISEHNRLYWYRQTLGQGPEFLTYFQNEAQLEKSRLLSDRFSAERPKGSFSTLEIQRTEQGDSAMYLCASSQGQGASYEQYFGPGTRLTVT.

The V gene is TRBV7-8, the J gene TRBJ1-3; perhaps TRBD1 as D (6 bases). This CDR3 spans 16 amino acids. Deletions cut 3 bases from V and 0 bases from J, with 12 bases between. CDR1 is SGHVS and CDR2 is FQNEAQ in the germline V gene. The CDR3 region has the DNA TGTGCCAGCAGCTTTTTCCCGGACAGCTCTGGAAACACCATATATTTT. Translated, it gives CASSFFPDSSGNTIYF.

The chain is built from TRBV29-1 and TRBJ2-1, with 11 bases that match TRBD2. Trimming at V came to 6 bases and at J to 3 bases, leaving 4 bases not matched to a gene. The germline gives CDR1 SQVTM, CDR2 ANQGSEA. The CDR3 sequence is 14 residues long. The CDR3 protein is CSVGTSGVYNEQFF. In DNA form, the CDR3 reads TGCAGCGTCGGGACTAGCGGCGTCTACAATGAGCAGTTCTTC.

The genes are TRBV11-3 and TRBJ2-3; D perhaps matches TRBD2 (5 bases). CDR3 length: 15 amino acids. Trimming cost V 2 bases and J 3 bases, with 12 bases left between them. The germline V gene encodes CDR1 SGHNT and CDR2 YENEEA. CDR3 DNA sequence: TGTGCCAGCAGCTTAATGGTGGCGGGTACAGATACGCAGTATTTT. Translating it yields CASSLMVAGTDTQYF. Filled out from reference TRBV11-3 and TRBJ2-3, the complete variable domain reads EAGVVQSPRYKIIEKKQPVAFWCNPISGHNTLYWYLQNLGQGPELLIRYENEEAVDDSQLPKDRFSAERLKGVDSTLKIQPAELGDSAVYLCASSLMVAGTDTQYFGPGTRLTVL.

This chain uses TRBV7-9 with TRBJ1-1; tentatively, D is TRBD1 (5 bases). Trimming took off 4 bases at V and 4 bases at J, with 19 bases between the two ends. CDR1 is SEHNR, CDR2 FQNEAQ, per germline (reference sequence). The CDR3 loop spans 16 amino acids. CDR3 in amino acids: CASSSTSSTGGTEAFF. CDR3 sequence (DNA): TGTGCCAGCAGCTCGACCTCATCCACCGGGGGCACTGAAGCTTTCTTT.

The chain employs TRBV18 and TRBJ1-4; the D gene is possibly TRBD1 (6 bases). This CDR3 spans 16 amino acids. V lost 4 bases and J 1 base, leaving 13 bases between the germline ends. Germline assignment: CDR1 KGHSH and CDR2 LQKENI. CDR3 DNA sequence: TGTGCCAGCTCACGCCCAGCAGGGGAAACTAATGAAAAACTGTTTTTT. Its protein is CASSRPAGETNEKLFF.

The chain is built from TRBV12-5 and TRBJ1-4; D is unresolved. The CDR3 runs 13 residues. Looked up from germline, CDR1 is LGHNT and CDR2 is FRNRAP. The ends were cut back, 0 bases at V and 10 bases at J, with 9 bases in the middle. CDR3 sequence reads: CASGLVERGKLFF. As DNA, the CDR3 is TGTGCTAGTGGTTTGGTAGAGCGGGGAAAACTGTTTTTT. Based on the CDR3 plus reference TRBV12-5 and TRBJ1-4, the full variable domain is DARVTQTPRHKVTEMGQEVTMRCQPILGHNTVFWYRQTMMQGLELLAYFRNRAPLDDSGMPKDRFSAEMPDATLATLKIQPSEPRDSAVYFCASGLVERGKLFFGSGTQLSVL.